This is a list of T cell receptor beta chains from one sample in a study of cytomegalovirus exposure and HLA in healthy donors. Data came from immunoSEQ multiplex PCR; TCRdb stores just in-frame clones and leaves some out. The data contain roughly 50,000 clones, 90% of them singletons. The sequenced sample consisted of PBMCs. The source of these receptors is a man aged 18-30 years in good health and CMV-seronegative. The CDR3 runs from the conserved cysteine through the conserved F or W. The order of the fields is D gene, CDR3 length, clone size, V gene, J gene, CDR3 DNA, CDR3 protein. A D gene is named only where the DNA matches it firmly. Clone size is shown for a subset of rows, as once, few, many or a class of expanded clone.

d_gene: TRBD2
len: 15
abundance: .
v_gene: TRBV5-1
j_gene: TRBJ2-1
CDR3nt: TGCGCCAGCACAACCGGGACTAGCGGGAGTGTTGAGCAGTTCTTC
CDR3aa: CASTTGTSGSVEQFF

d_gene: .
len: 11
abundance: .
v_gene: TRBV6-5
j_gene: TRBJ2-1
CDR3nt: TGTGCCAGCAGTTTGTATAATGAGCAGTTCTTC
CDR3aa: CASSLYNEQFF

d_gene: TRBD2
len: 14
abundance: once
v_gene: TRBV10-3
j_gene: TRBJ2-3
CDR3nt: TGTGCCATCAAAGGCGGGAGGAGTGGAGATACGCAGTATTTT
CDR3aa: CAIKGGRSGDTQYF

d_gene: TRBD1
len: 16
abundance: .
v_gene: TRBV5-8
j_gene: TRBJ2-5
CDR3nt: TGTGCCAGCAGCTGGTCCGGACAGGGCCCCCGGGAGACCCAGTACTTC
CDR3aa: CASSWSGQGPRETQYF

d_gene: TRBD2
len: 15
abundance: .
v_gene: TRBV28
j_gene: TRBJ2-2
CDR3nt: TGTGCCAGCAGTTCGAGCTCTAGCGGGAGGCCGGAGCTGTTTTTT
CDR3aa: CASSSSSSGRPELFF

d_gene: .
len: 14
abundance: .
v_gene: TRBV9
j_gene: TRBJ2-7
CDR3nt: TGTGCCAGCAGCCCAAGACTAGACACCTACGAGCAGTACTTC
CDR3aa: CASSPRLDTYEQYF

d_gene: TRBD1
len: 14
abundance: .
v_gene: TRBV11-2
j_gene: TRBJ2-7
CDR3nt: TGTGCCAGCAGCCCAAGGACAGGGGCCGACGAGCAGTACTTC
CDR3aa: CASSPRTGADEQYF

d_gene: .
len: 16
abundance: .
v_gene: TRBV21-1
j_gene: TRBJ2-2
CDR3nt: TGTGCCAGCAGCCCATCCCGGACAGGGGTGCCCGGGGAGCTGTTTTTT
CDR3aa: CASSPSRTGVPGELFF

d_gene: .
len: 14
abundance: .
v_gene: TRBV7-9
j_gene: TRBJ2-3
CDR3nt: TGTGCCAGCAGCTTAAGGATGAGGGTAGATACGCAGTATTTT
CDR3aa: CASSLRMRVDTQYF

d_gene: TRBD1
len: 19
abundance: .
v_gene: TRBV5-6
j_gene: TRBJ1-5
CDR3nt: TGTGCCAGCAGCTCGAGCCGGGACAGGCTCCTTATGGGCAATCAGCCCCAGCATTTT
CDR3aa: CASSSSRDRLLMGNQPQHF

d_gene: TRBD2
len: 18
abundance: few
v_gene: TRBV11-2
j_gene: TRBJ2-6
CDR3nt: TGTGCCAGCAGCTCCAGGACTAGCGGGAGGTTTGGGGCCAACGTCCTGACTTTC
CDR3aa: CASSSRTSGRFGANVLTF

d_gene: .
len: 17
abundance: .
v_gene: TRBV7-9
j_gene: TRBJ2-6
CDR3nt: TGTGCCAGCAGCTTGGTTCCGACATCAGCTGGGGCCAACGTCCTGACTTTC
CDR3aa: CASSLVPTSAGANVLTF

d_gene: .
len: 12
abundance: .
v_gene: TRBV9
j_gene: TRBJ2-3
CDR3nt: TGTGCCAGCATGGGAGGAACAGATACGCAGTATTTT
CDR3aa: CASMGGTDTQYF

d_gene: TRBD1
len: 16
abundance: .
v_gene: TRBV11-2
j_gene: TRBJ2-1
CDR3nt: TGTGCCAGCAGCCGACAGGGCCCTAGCTCCTACAATGAGCAGTTCTTC
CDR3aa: CASSRQGPSSYNEQFF

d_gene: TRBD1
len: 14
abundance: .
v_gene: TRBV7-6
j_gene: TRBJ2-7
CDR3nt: TGTGCCAGCAGCTGGGGGGACAGGGGCTACGAGCAGTACTTC
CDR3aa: CASSWGDRGYEQYF

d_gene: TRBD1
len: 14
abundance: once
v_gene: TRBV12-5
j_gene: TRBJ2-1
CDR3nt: TGTGCTAGTGCCGGGACAGGTCACTACAATGAGCAGTTCTTC
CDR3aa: CASAGTGHYNEQFF

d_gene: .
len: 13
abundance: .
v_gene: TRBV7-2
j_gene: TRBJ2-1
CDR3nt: TGTGCCAGCACCTCTTTTCCGCGCAATGAGCAGTTCTTC
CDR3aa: CASTSFPRNEQFF

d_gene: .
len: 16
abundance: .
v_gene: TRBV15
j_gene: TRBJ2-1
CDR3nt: TGTGCCACCAGCAGAGATGACAGCCAATCATACAATGAGCAGTTCTTC
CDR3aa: CATSRDDSQSYNEQFF

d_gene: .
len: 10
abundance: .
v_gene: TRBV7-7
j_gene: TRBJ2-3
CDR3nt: TGTGCTACACGGGGAGATACGCAGTATTTT
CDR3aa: CATRGDTQYF

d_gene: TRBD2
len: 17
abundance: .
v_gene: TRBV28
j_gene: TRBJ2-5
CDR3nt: TGTGCCAGCAGTTTATGGTTTCTAGCGGGAGGGCCGGAGACCCAGTACTTC
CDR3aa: CASSLWFLAGGPETQYF

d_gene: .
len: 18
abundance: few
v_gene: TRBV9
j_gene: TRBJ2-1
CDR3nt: TGTGCCAGCAGCGTGTTTGCGGGATCGACAATGGCGGTGGATGAGCAGTTCTTC
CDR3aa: CASSVFAGSTMAVDEQFF

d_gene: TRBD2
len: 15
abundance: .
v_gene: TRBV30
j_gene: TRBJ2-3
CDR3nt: TGTGCCTGGAGTCCCGGGACTAGCGGCACAGATACGCAGTATTTT
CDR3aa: CAWSPGTSGTDTQYF

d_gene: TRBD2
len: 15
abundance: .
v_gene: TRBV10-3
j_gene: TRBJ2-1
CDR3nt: TGTGCCATCAGAAGAAGCGGGAATAACTACAATGAGCAGTTCTTC
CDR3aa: CAIRRSGNNYNEQFF

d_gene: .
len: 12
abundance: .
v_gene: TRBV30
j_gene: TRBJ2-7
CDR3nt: TGTGCCTGGAGTGTCCTTGTCCACGAGCAGTACTTC
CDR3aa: CAWSVLVHEQYF

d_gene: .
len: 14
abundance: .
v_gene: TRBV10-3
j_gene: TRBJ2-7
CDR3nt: TGTGCCATCAGTTCCGGGACACCCCCCTACGAGCAGTACTTC
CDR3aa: CAISSGTPPYEQYF

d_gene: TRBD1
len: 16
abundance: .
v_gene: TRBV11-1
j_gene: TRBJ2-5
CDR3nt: TGTGCCAGCAGCTTAGGAGGGACAGCGATTCAAGAGACCCAGTACTTC
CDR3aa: CASSLGGTAIQETQYF

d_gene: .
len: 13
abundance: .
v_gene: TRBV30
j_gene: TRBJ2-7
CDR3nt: TGTGCCTGGAGTGTACTGGAGGGTCCCGAGCAGTACTTC
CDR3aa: CAWSVLEGPEQYF

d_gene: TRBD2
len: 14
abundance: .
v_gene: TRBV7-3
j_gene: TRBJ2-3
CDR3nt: TGTGCCAGCAGCCCAAACCGGGAGGCTAGTACGCAGTATTTT
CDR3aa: CASSPNREASTQYF

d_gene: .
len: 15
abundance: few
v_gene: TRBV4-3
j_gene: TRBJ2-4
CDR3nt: TGCGCCAGCAGCCAAGATGCCGTACTCAAAAACATTCAGTACTTC
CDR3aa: CASSQDAVLKNIQYF

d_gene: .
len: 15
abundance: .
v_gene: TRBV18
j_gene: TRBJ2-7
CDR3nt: TGTGCCAGCTCACCACCCGGGACTTATTCCTACGAGCAGTACTTC
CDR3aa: CASSPPGTYSYEQYF

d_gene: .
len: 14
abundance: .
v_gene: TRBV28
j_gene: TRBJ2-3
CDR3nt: TGTGCCAGCAGTTTAATACCTCGGACAGATACGCAGTATTTT
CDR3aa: CASSLIPRTDTQYF

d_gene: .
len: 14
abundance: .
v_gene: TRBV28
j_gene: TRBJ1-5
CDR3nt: TGTGCCAGCAGCCCGGGGGGATCCGGTCAGCCCCAGCATTTT
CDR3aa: CASSPGGSGQPQHF

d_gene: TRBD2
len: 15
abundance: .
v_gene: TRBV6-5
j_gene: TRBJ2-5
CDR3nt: TGTGCCAGCAGTTTGACTAGCGGGAGTGTTGAGACCCAGTACTTC
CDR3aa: CASSLTSGSVETQYF

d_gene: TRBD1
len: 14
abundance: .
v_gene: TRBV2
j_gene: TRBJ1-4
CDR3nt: TGTGCCAGCAGTGATCGGACAGGATCTGAAAAACTGTTTTTT
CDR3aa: CASSDRTGSEKLFF

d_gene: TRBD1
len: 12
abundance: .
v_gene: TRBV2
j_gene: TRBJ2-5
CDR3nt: TGTGCCAGCACGACAGGGTCAGAGACCCAGTACTTC
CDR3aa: CASTTGSETQYF

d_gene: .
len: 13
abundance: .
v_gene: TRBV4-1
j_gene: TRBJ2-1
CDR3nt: TGCGCCAGCCGCCCCACGGTATACAATGAGCAGTTCTTC
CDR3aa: CASRPTVYNEQFF

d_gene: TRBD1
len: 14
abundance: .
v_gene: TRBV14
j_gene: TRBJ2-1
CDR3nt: TGTGCCAGCAGCCAAAGGATGGGACAGGGAACACAGTTCTTC
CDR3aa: CASSQRMGQGTQFF

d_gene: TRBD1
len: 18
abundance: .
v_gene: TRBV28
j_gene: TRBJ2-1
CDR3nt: TGTGCCAGCAGTTTGTACCCCCCCACAGGGGCCCTCTACAATGAGCAGTTCTTC
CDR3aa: CASSLYPPTGALYNEQFF

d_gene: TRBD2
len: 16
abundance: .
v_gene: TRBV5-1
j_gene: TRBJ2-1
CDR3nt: TGCGCCAGCAGCTTGGGACAGGGCGGGGGGGACAATGAGCAGTTCTTC
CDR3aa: CASSLGQGGGDNEQFF

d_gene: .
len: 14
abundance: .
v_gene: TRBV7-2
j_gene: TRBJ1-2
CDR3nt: TGTGCCAGCAGCTTAGAAGGACAGAGATATGGCTACACCTTC
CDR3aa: CASSLEGQRYGYTF

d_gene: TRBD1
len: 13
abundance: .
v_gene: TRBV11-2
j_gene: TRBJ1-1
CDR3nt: TGTGCCAGCAGGAGGGGGCTGAACACTGAAGCTTTCTTT
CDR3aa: CASRRGLNTEAFF

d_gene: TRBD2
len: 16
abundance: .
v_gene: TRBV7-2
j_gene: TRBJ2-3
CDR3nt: TGTGCCAGCAGCTTATCGGCGGGAGAAGGTGAAGATACGCAGTATTTT
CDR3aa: CASSLSAGEGEDTQYF

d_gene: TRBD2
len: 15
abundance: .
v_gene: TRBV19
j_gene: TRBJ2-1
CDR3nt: TGTGCCAGTACCCCCCCTAGCGGGTGGCCCAATGAGCAGTTCTTC
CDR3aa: CASTPPSGWPNEQFF

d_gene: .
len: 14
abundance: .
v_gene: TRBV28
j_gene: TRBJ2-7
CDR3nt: TGTGCCAGCAGTCCCCCCGGTAGCTCCTACGAGCAGTACTTC
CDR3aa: CASSPPGSSYEQYF

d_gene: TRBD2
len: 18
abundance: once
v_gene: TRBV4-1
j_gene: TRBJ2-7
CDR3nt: TGCGCCAGCAGCCAAGAGCCTATATCAGGGACTAGCAGCTACGAGCAGTACTTC
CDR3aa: CASSQEPISGTSSYEQYF

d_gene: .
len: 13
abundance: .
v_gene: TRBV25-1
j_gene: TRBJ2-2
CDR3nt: TGTGCCAGCAGTGAATTTCTCACCGGGGAGCTGTTTTTT
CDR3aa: CASSEFLTGELFF

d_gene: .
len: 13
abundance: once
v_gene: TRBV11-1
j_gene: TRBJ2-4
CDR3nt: TGTGCCAGCAGCTTAGCCAGTCCTAACATTCAGTACTTC
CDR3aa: CASSLASPNIQYF

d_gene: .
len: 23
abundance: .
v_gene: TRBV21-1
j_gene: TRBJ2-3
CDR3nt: TGTGCCAGCAGCAAAGCGCGTGACCTTGAGACTAGCGGGAGAGGAGAGCACACAGATACGCAGTATTTT
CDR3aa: CASSKARDLETSGRGEHTDTQYF

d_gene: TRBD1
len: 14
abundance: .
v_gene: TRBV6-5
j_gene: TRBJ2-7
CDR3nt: TGTGCCAGCAGATTTACTACAGGGGGCTACGAGCAGTACTTC
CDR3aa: CASRFTTGGYEQYF

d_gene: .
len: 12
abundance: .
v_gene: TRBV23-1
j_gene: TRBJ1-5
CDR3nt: TGCGCCAGCAGTCAATTCGTTCAGCCCCAGCATTTT
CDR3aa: CASSQFVQPQHF

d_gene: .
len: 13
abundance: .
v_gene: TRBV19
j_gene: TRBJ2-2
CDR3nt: TGTGCCAGTAGTGTCGACGGGTCCGGGGAGCTGTTTTTT
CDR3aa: CASSVDGSGELFF

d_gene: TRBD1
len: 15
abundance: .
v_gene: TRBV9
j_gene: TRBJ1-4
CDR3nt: TGTGCCAGCAGCGTAACCGGGACAGCAGCTGAAAAACTGTTTTTT
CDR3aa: CASSVTGTAAEKLFF

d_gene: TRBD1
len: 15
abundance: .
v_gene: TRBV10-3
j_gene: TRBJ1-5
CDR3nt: TGTGCCATCAGACAAACCCCAGGGGGAGATCAGCCCCAGCATTTT
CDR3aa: CAIRQTPGGDQPQHF

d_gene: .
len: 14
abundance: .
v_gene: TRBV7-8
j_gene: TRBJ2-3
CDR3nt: TGTGCCAGCAGCGCCACGGGTGGACTTAATACGCAGTATTTT
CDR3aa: CASSATGGLNTQYF

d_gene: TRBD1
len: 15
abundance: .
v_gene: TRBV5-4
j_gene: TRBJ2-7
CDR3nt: TGTGCCAGCAGTTCTGCCGGGACAGGGGCCTACGAGCAGTACTTC
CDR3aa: CASSSAGTGAYEQYF

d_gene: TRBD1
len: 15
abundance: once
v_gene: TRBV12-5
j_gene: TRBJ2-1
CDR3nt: TGTGCTAGTGGTTTCGACAGGGAGATCCACAATGAGCAGTTCTTC
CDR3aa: CASGFDREIHNEQFF

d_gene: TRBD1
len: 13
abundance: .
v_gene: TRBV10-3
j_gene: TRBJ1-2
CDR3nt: TGTGCCATCAAGGGACAGGGACGGTATGGCTACACCTTC
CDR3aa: CAIKGQGRYGYTF